This T cell receptor (beta chain) was profiled in a study of beta chain features in type 1 diabetes. As for the study in general: The study found patients and healthy donors alike in age, gender and cell yields.

This clone was detected a few times. Between the trimmed V and J ends, which lost 5 bases and 7 bases, there was a span of 14 bases. Germline V gene data show CDR1 as GTSNPN and CDR2 as SVGIG (reference sequence). The CDR3 totals 13 residues. All of the isolated RNA was reverse transcribed, so expressed TCRB transcripts were sequenced. Profiled with immunoSEQ multiplex PCR; TCRdb holds only in-frame clones, not every one. This sample has roughly 180,000 clones; 13% occur once, and the top ten carry less than 0.7%. The TCR sequence derives from a woman under 30 in good health. The J gene is TRBJ2-2, the V gene TRBV30; tentative D call: TRBD1 (5 bases). The specimen was central memory CD4+ T cells from blood. This CDR3 reads CAWGARAVGELFF. CDR3 bases: TGTGCCTGGGGGGCTAGAGCCGTCGGGGAGCTGTTTTTT.